One sample yielded the 23 T cell receptor beta chains listed below, sequenced in a study of T-cell reconstitution after alpha-beta-depleted transplantation in children. Preparation of the TCRbeta library was carried out with unique molecular identifiers. TCRdb re-analysed the PCR reads in MiXCR, keeping a single row per CDR3 protein. This repertoire shows approximately 590,000 distinct CDR3 sequences, 10% to 13% found once; its top ten account for about 4.2%. The material sequenced was PBMCs from the stem cell graft donor, taken from the stem cell graft. The origin of the receptors is a human donor who donated a stem cell graft to a child with acute myeloid leukemia.

The sample holds a few counts of this clonotype. The rearrangement joins TRBV2 to TRBJ2-2; maybe TRBD1 (5 bases). The CDR3 runs 17 residues. Trimming pared 4 bases from V and 5 bases from J, leaving 20 bases between. Germline V CDR1 and CDR2: SNHLY, FYNNEI. CDR3 region: CASSGGRATVGTGELFF. The CDR3 DNA follows: TGTGCCAGCAGTGGTGGCAGGGCGACGGTGGGTACCGGGGAGCTGTTTTTT.

The V and J genes are TRBV5-1 and TRBJ2-5; D is unresolved. Germline CDR1 is SGHRS and CDR2 is YFSETQ. This CDR3 contains 14 residues. V lost 2 bases, J lost 4 bases, and 12 bases lay in between. For the CDR3, the DNA is TGCGCCAGCAGCTTCCGGAGTACGGGAGAGACCCAGTACTTC. Its translation: CASSFRSTGETQYF.

The chain has TRBV7-2 and TRBJ1-2; TRBD1 aligns across 12 bases. This CDR3 is 16 amino acids long. After removal of 5 bases from V and 5 bases from J, the junction contained 9 bases not matched to a gene. The germline gives CDR1 SGHTA, CDR2 FQGNSA. The CDR3 loop is CASSPTPGQGAYGYTF. The CDR3 DNA reads TGTGCCAGCAGCCCAACCCCGGGACAGGGGGCTTATGGCTACACCTTC.

This clonotype was counted between two and nine times. CDR3 nucleotide sequence: TGTGCCAGCAGTGTGGCCGCAGGGAACTATGGCTACACCTTC. Protein: CASSVAAGNYGYTF. This chain joins TRBV6-1 and TRBJ1-2; possible D gene TRBD1, 5 bases. V lost 4 bases and J lost 2, with 11 bases in between. CDR1 and CDR2 (germline): MNHNS, SASEGT. This CDR3 has 14 amino acids.

In its sample, this clonotype was seen many times. The V and J genes are TRBV12-3 or TRBV12-4 and TRBJ2-7, with D possibly TRBD1 on 5 matching bases. V was pared by 5 bases and J by 5 bases, with 10 bases between. The CDR3 covers 12 residues. In DNA form, the CDR3 reads TGTGCCAGCAGTCCACAGGACAACGAGCAGTACTTC. It yields the protein CASSPQDNEQYF.

This chain connects TRBV4-3 to TRBJ2-1; 11 bases map to TRBD2. Trimming took 3 bases from V and 8 from J; bases not matched to a gene: 15. There are 18 residues in the CDR3. Germline CDR1 is LGHNA and CDR2 is YSLEER. The CDR3 region has the DNA TGCGCCAGCAGCCATGCACTAGCGGGAGATGGGGTATACCATGAGCAGTTCTTC. Translation gives CASSHALAGDGVYHEQFF.

This clonotype showed up just a few times. The chain joins TRBV3-1 to TRBJ2-7, with D possibly being TRBD2 (6 bases). The germline V gene has CDR1 LGHDT and CDR2 YNNKEL (reference sequence). V was trimmed by 0 bases and J by 9 bases, leaving 18 bases between them. The CDR3 has 15 residues. As DNA, the CDR3 is TGTGCCAGCAGCCAAGACCGGGGACTTACCTACCGGCAGTACTTC. Translated, it gives CASSQDRGLTYRQYF.

This chain joins TRBV2 and TRBJ2-7, with TRBD2 as a possible D gene (5 bases). With 6 bases removed from V and 7 bases from J, the gap between germline ends came to 22 bases. Germline-derived CDR1 and CDR2 are SNHLY and FYNNEI. This CDR3 has 15 residues. CDR3 in amino acids: CASRGNRQRPGEQYF. DNA of the CDR3: TGTGCCAGCAGGGGTAACCGCCAGCGGCCTGGGGAGCAGTACTTC. The full variable domain, with the rest looked up from reference TRBV2 and TRBJ2-7, is EPEVTQTPSHQVTQMGQEVILRCVPISNHLYFYWYRQILGQKVEFLVSFYNNEISEKSEIFDDQFSVERPDGSNFTLKIRSTKLEDSAMYFCASRGNRQRPGEQYFGPGTRLTVT.

This clonotype was seen ten or more times. The rearrangement links TRBV27 to TRBJ2-1; TRBD2 agrees at 7 bases. CDR1 is MNHEY, CDR2 SMNVEV, per germline (reference sequence). The CDR3 totals 13 residues. V gave up 8 bases and J gave up 7 bases; unmatched junction bases: 8. The CDR3 loop reads CASPSGIWNEQFF. As DNA, the CDR3 is TGTGCCAGCCCCAGCGGGATTTGGAATGAGCAGTTCTTC.

In its sample, this clonotype was seen a few times. The rearrangement joins TRBV6-1 to TRBJ2-5, with D perhaps matching TRBD1 (8 bases). V lost 5 bases to trimming and J lost 5 bases, with 18 bases between them. This CDR3 is 15 amino acids long. Germline assignment: CDR1 MNHNS and CDR2 SASEGT. The DNA for the CDR3 is TGTGCCAGCAGTCCGCGGACAGGGAGGGGGGAGACCCAGTACTTC. Translation gives CASSPRTGRGETQYF.

The chain links TRBV20-1 to TRBJ2-2; D tentatively fits TRBD1 or TRBD2 (5 bases each). This CDR3 has 13 residues. In germline, CDR1 is DFQATT, CDR2 SNEGSKA (reference sequence). V lost 7 bases, J lost 4 bases, and 13 bases lay in between. The CDR3 DNA is TGCAGTGTGAGAGGGGATATCACCGGGGAGCTGTTTTTT. It codes for CSVRGDITGELFF.

This rearrangement joins TRBV9 to TRBJ1-4; 9 nucleotides agree with TRBD1. J was trimmed by 7 bases and V by 3 bases; bases with no gene match: 7. The length of the CDR3 is 15 residues. Germline CDR1 is SGDLS and CDR2 is YYNGEE. CDR3 region: CASSETGGKGEKLFF. CDR3 bases: TGTGCCAGCAGCGAAACAGGGGGCAAGGGTGAAAAACTGTTTTTT.

A remark on this clonotype: A clone one base away is much larger, so this may be a read error. Here the CDR3 omits its conserved ending phenylalanine or tryptophan, so a read error is the likely source. The chain is built from TRBV20-1 and TRBJ1-1; the D is unclear. There are 13 residues in the CDR3. Per the germline V gene, CDR1 is DFQATT and CDR2 is SNEGSKA (reference sequence). V was trimmed by 6 bases and J by 0 bases, leaving 11 bases between them. The CDR3: CSAPTWMNTEAFC. CDR3 bases: TGCAGTGCCCCGACTTGGATGAACACTGAAGCTTTCTGT.

CDR3: CAWRTSHTSYEQYF. The CDR3 DNA reads as TGTGCCTGGAGGACCTCCCACACTTCCTACGAGCAGTACTTC. V and J are TRBV30 and TRBJ2-7, with D unclear. CDR3 length: 14 residues. V was trimmed by 3 bases and J by 1 base, leaving 13 bases between them. Germline V gives CDR1 GTSNPN, CDR2 SVGIG (reference sequence).

This clonotype appeared many times. This sequence joins TRBV24-1 and TRBJ2-2, with 11 bases that match TRBD2. Germline-derived CDR1 and CDR2 are KGHDR and SFDVKD. The J segment lost 0 bases and the V segment lost 3 bases, leaving 8 bases of the junction unmatched. The CDR3 runs 19 residues. The CDR3 DNA follows: TGTGCCACCAGTGATCCCTCTATAGCGGGAGGGCCGAACACCGGGGAGCTGTTTTTT. This translates into CATSDPSIAGGPNTGELFF.

The rearrangement uses TRBV29-1 and TRBJ2-7, with D unresolved. This CDR3 has 13 residues. V was shortened by 5 bases and J by 1 base, with 12 bases between the two germline ends. Per the germline V gene, CDR1 is SQVTM and CDR2 is ANQGSEA. The CDR3 DNA is TGCAGCGTTCGCCAGGTCCTGTCCTACGAGCAGTACTTC. Protein: CSVRQVLSYEQYF.

The V gene is TRBV5-4, the J gene TRBJ1-2; 10 positions match TRBD1. The trim removed 4 bases at V and 2 bases at J, leaving 5 bases unmatched. CDR3 size: 15 residues. Germline CDR1 and CDR2: SGHNT and YYREEE (reference sequence). Here the CDR3 reads CASSGLTGGNYGYTF. In DNA, the CDR3 is TGTGCCAGCAGCGGGTTGACAGGGGGCAACTATGGCTACACCTTC. Drawing the rest from reference TRBV5-4 and TRBJ1-2, the complete variable domain is ETGVTQSPTHLIKTRGQQVTLRCSSQSGHNTVSWYQQALGQGPQFIFQYYREEENGRGNFPPRFSGLQFPNYSSELNVNALELDDSALYLCASSGLTGGNYGYTFGSGTRLTVV.

This clonotype has only a few counts. The chain recombines TRBV29-1 with TRBJ1-2; 7 bases align to TRBD1. The CDR3 extends over 15 amino acids. The V gene end was trimmed by 3 bases and the J gene end by 0 bases; junction bases not matched to a gene: 7. Per the germline V gene, CDR1 is SQVTM and CDR2 is ANQGSEA. CDR3 nucleotide sequence: TGCAGCGTTGACCTAATGGGACAGCCTAACTATGGCTACACCTTC. Translation gives CSVDLMGQPNYGYTF.

The chain links TRBV5-6 to TRBJ2-7; no reliable D call. The CDR3 totals 14 residues. Germline V lookup: CDR1 SGHDT, CDR2 YYEEEE. V was pared by 4 bases and J by 0 bases, with 11 bases between. As DNA, the CDR3 is TGTGCCAGCAGCCGCAGACTGAACTCCTACGAGCAGTACTTC. Translation gives CASSRRLNSYEQYF.

The sample holds many counts of this clonotype. The genes are TRBV7-9 and TRBJ1-1, with TRBD1 as a possible D gene (6 bases). From germline, CDR1 is SEHNR and CDR2 FQNEAQ (reference sequence). CDR3 length: 12 amino acids. The V and J ends lost 9 bases and 7 bases respectively, with 15 bases between them. The CDR3 is CASRGTASEAFF. For the CDR3, the DNA is TGTGCCAGTAGGGGGACGGCCAGTGAAGCTTTCTTT.

The chain is built from TRBV15 and TRBJ2-7, with D unresolved. The germline CDR1 and CDR2 sequences are LNHNV and YYDKDF (reference sequence). CDR3 length: 17 residues. The V gene lost 8 bases and the J gene lost 2 bases, with 25 bases spanning the gap. The CDR3 loop reads CATQAIESYAFAYEQYF. The CDR3 nucleotides are TGTGCCACCCAGGCGATCGAGTCCTACGCGTTCGCCTACGAGCAGTACTTC.

The CDR3 here is CASSDPGHQETQYF. The CDR3 region has the DNA TGTGCCAGCAGTGATCCAGGGCACCAAGAGACCCAGTACTTC. The chain combines TRBV25-1 with TRBJ2-5; D is possibly TRBD1 (5 bases). Per the germline V gene, CDR1 is MGHDK and CDR2 is SYGVNS. The CDR3 consists of 14 residues. The ends were cut back, 3 bases at V and 0 bases at J, with 8 bases in the middle.

Only a few counts were recorded for this clonotype. The chain links TRBV9 to TRBJ2-4; 13 nucleotides match TRBD2. CDR1 is SGDLS, CDR2 YYNGEE, per germline. The CDR3 runs to 15 residues. The junction had 6 bases not matched to a gene; V was cut back by 4 bases and J by 8 bases. CDR3 protein: CASSLGTSGIYIQYF. The CDR3 bases are TGTGCCAGCAGCCTCGGGACTAGCGGGATCTACATTCAGTACTTC. The full variable domain, completed using reference TRBV9 and TRBJ2-4, is DSGVTQTPKHLITATGQRVTLRCSPRSGDLSVYWYQQSLDQGLQFLIQYYNGEERAKGNILERFSAQQFPDLHSELNLSSLELGDSALYFCASSLGTSGIYIQYFGAGTRLSVL.